There are a few counts of the clone carrying this T cell receptor beta chain. No antigen is known for it. This sample stems from a study of T-cell reconstitution after alpha-beta-depleted transplantation in children. The study's findings and limits: T-cell counts and diversity were attributed mostly to newly produced T cells one year after transplant. At day 60, the high TCRbeta diversity found in some patients originated from recipient T cells and thymic progenitors that had survived.

V was pared by 6 bases and J by 2 bases, with 7 bases of the junction left unmatched. The CDR3 contains 15 residues. The TCRbeta library was prepared with unique molecular identifiers. MiXCR, run by TCRdb on the PCR reads, gives a single entry per CDR3 protein. The sample yields 250,000 to 350,000 distinct CDR3 sequences, approximately 23% seen once. Sample: PBMCs, mostly from graft donor cells, taken 180 days after TCRalphabeta/CD19-depleted stem cell transplant. The receptor comes from a male patient aged 10 to 17 who had a stem cell transplant for acute lymphoblastic leukemia, so the T cells may come from the graft donor. The chain is built from TRBV12-3 or TRBV12-4 and TRBJ2-1, with TRBD2 matching 7 bases. The CDR3 bases are TGTGCCAGCAGGCCCGCTAGCGGCCCCTACAATGAGCAGTTCTTC. Translating gives CASRPASGPYNEQFF.